A selection of T cell receptor beta chains follows, all from one sample in a study of graft-versus-host responses after intestinal transplantation. Using immunoSEQ multiplex PCR, the repertoire was profiled, and TCRdb retains in-frame clones only, with some absent. Seen here are 60,000 to 90,000 clones, around 90% observed once, and the top ten hold 1.3%. Antigen specificity for these receptors is unknown. The starting material was unstimulated CD8+ T cells sorted from spleen or lymph node cells, obtained before intestinal transplant. The receptors were gathered from a human donor who received an intestinal transplant. Each CDR3 is given with its conserved first and last residue. Fields, in order: J gene, D gene, clone size, V gene, CDR3 DNA, CDR3 protein. A D gene is named only where the DNA matches it firmly. Clone size is shown for a subset of rows, as once, few, many or a class of expanded clone.

j_call: TRBJ1-1
d_call: NA
clone_size: NA
v_call: TRBV19
cdr3_nt: TGTGCCAGTAGTATTGGGGCGGCCGAAGCTTTCTTT
cdr3_aa: CASSIGAAEAFF

j_call: TRBJ2-2
d_call: NA
clone_size: NA
v_call: TRBV7-3
cdr3_nt: TGTGCCAGCAGCTTAGGGGAGAGCACCGGGGAGCTGTTTTTT
cdr3_aa: CASSLGESTGELFF

j_call: TRBJ1-1
d_call: NA
clone_size: NA
v_call: TRBV13
cdr3_nt: TGTGCCAGCAGCTTATTGGGCAGCTTGAACACTGAAGCTTTCTTT
cdr3_aa: CASSLLGSLNTEAFF

j_call: TRBJ1-2
d_call: NA
clone_size: NA
v_call: TRBV9
cdr3_nt: TGTGCCAGCAGCGCCGAGTCGTATGGCTACACCTTC
cdr3_aa: CASSAESYGYTF

j_call: TRBJ1-2
d_call: TRBD1
clone_size: NA
v_call: TRBV5-4
cdr3_nt: TGTGCCAGCGGTGGGACAGGATGGTATGGCTACACCTTC
cdr3_aa: CASGGTGWYGYTF

j_call: TRBJ1-2
d_call: NA
clone_size: NA
v_call: TRBV29-1
cdr3_nt: TGCAGCGCCCAGAACTATGGCTACACCTTC
cdr3_aa: CSAQNYGYTF

j_call: TRBJ1-5
d_call: TRBD1
clone_size: NA
v_call: TRBV2
cdr3_nt: TGTGCCAGCAGCTGGACAGGGGTTGGTAGTCAGCCCCAGCATTTT
cdr3_aa: CASSWTGVGSQPQHF

j_call: TRBJ2-5
d_call: TRBD2
clone_size: NA
v_call: TRBV5-1
cdr3_nt: TGCGCCAGCAGCGTGACTAGCTGGGAGACCCAGTACTTC
cdr3_aa: CASSVTSWETQYF

j_call: TRBJ2-1
d_call: TRBD2
clone_size: few
v_call: TRBV10-2
cdr3_nt: TGCGCCAGCAGGTTAGCGGGGGAGTACAATGAGCAGTTCTTC
cdr3_aa: CASRLAGEYNEQFF

j_call: TRBJ2-1
d_call: NA
clone_size: NA
v_call: TRBV23-1
cdr3_nt: TGCGCCAGCAGTCATCAGAGGGGCAGGGGAGACTTATCCCACAATGAGCAGTTCTTC
cdr3_aa: CASSHQRGRGDLSHNEQFF

j_call: TRBJ1-1
d_call: NA
clone_size: NA
v_call: TRBV5-8
cdr3_nt: TGTGCCAGCAGCTTGACAGCGAACACTGAAGCTTTCTTT
cdr3_aa: CASSLTANTEAFF

j_call: TRBJ1-6
d_call: NA
clone_size: few
v_call: TRBV5-8
cdr3_nt: TGTGCCAGCAGCTTGTGGTACCGGGGAGGTTCACCCCTCCACTTT
cdr3_aa: CASSLWYRGGSPLHF

j_call: TRBJ1-3
d_call: TRBD1
clone_size: NA
v_call: TRBV7-2
cdr3_nt: TGTGCCAGCAGCCGGGCAACGGGGACAGCTGACACCATATATTTT
cdr3_aa: CASSRATGTADTIYF

j_call: TRBJ2-2
d_call: NA
clone_size: few
v_call: TRBV6-5
cdr3_nt: TGTGCCAGCAGTTACCAGGCCCACCGGGAGCTGTTTTTT
cdr3_aa: CASSYQAHRELFF

j_call: TRBJ1-2
d_call: NA
clone_size: few
v_call: TRBV29-1
cdr3_nt: TGCAGCGTTGAAGTGAGGGACTTCTATGGCTACACCTTC
cdr3_aa: CSVEVRDFYGYTF

j_call: TRBJ2-7
d_call: NA
clone_size: NA
v_call: TRBV2
cdr3_nt: TGTGCCAGCAGTGAAGTGGGAGAACAGTACTCCTACGAGCAGTACTTC
cdr3_aa: CASSEVGEQYSYEQYF

j_call: TRBJ1-1
d_call: NA
clone_size: NA
v_call: TRBV5-6
cdr3_nt: TGTGCCAGCCGTTACAACCAATTGAACACTGAAGCTTTCTTT
cdr3_aa: CASRYNQLNTEAFF

j_call: TRBJ2-5
d_call: NA
clone_size: NA
v_call: TRBV2
cdr3_nt: TGTGCCACCCGGACTGCGGAAGAGACCCAGTACTTC
cdr3_aa: CATRTAEETQYF

j_call: TRBJ1-5
d_call: NA
clone_size: NA
v_call: TRBV2
cdr3_nt: TGTGCCAGCAGGGAACAGGGTTATAGCAATCAGCCCCAGCATTTT
cdr3_aa: CASREQGYSNQPQHF

j_call: TRBJ2-1
d_call: NA
clone_size: NA
v_call: TRBV6-5
cdr3_nt: TGTGCCAGCGGGGGGCGGGGGACCTACAATGAGCAGTTCTTC
cdr3_aa: CASGGRGTYNEQFF